This T cell receptor beta chain was captured by sequencing in a study of T cells in Graves' hyperthyroidism and ophthalmopathy. Germline V gene lookup returns CDR1 SNHLY and CDR2 FYNNEI. The CDR3 is made up of 15 amino acids. Trimming at V came to 5 bases and at J to 3 bases, leaving 4 bases not matched to a gene. What was amplified from RNA transcripts were TCR beta CDR3 regions. The TCR CDR3 first-round RT-PCR relied on the HTBI primer set. TCRdb recomputed calls from the multiplex PCR reads with MiXCR, one row per CDR3 protein. The data show fewer than 650,000 distinct CDR3 sequences, around 15% seen once. In the ophthalmopathy cohort, Clinical Activity Score was at least 3, NOSPECS grade at least 4, and duration under 3 months. Patients were excluded because of uncontrolled infection, other autoimmune disease, pregnancy or lactation. The diagnostic basis comprised clinical symptoms, serum thyroxine and TRAb, thyroid ultrasound and orbital computed tomography.

Material for sequencing was blood. The chain recombines TRBV2 with TRBJ2-7; 13 bases align to TRBD2. The sequence was collected from a woman in her 40s with Graves' ophthalmopathy. The CDR3 coding sequence is TGTGCCAGCAGTTCCGGGACTAGCGGGGTCTACGAGCAGTACTTC. It specifies CASSSGTSGVYEQYF.